The 30 T cell receptor beta chains reported below all come from one sample, sequenced in a study of blood T cell repertoires in COVID-19. Assay used: immunoSEQ multiplex PCR; TCRdb lists only in-frame clones, some missing. The table lists roughly 190,000 clones, roughly 89% of them singletons. Material for sequencing was peripheral blood. These receptors all stem from a man younger than 35 with active or convalescent COVID-19.

The chain has TRBV27 and TRBJ2-7; D gene unclear. Germline V CDR1 and CDR2: MNHEY, SMNVEV (reference sequence). Between the trimmed V and J ends, which lost 5 bases and 4 bases, there was a span of 12 bases. The CDR3 spans 13 residues. The CDR3 sequence: CASSPYPGYEQYF. The CDR3, as DNA: TGTGCCAGCAGTCCGTATCCAGGATACGAGCAGTACTTC.

This rearrangement joins TRBV19 to TRBJ2-7, with a weak D call TRBD1 (5 bases). The CDR3 consists of 14 residues. The germline V gene has CDR1 LNHDA and CDR2 SQIVND (reference sequence). Trimming cost V 6 bases and J 4 bases, with 16 bases left between them. This chain's CDR3 is CASRRNRQSYEQYV. DNA for the CDR3: TGTGCCAGTAGGCGAAACAGACAGTCTTACGAGCAGTACGTC.

The chain combines TRBV3-1 (or the pseudogene TRBV3-2) with TRBJ1-6, with 10 positions matching TRBD1. There are 14 residues in the CDR3. The V gene end was trimmed by 5 bases and the J gene end by 10 bases; junction bases not matched to a gene: 5. CDR1 LGHDT and CDR2 YNNKEL come from the germline V gene (reference sequence). In DNA, the CDR3 is TGTGCCAGCAGCGATGGGACAGGGGTGTCACCCCTCCACTTT. Translation gives CASSDGTGVSPLHF.

There are a few counts of this clone. CDR3 in amino acids: CASSYSGLGNTIYF. The CDR3 DNA follows: TGTGCCAGCAGCTACTCAGGGCTCGGAAACACCATATATTTT. The chain links TRBV11-2 to TRBJ1-3, with D tentatively TRBD1 (5 bases). Germline CDR1 and CDR2: SGHAT and FQNNGV. The CDR3 covers 14 residues. The ends were cut back, 4 bases at V and 4 bases at J, with 11 bases in the middle.

The V gene is TRBV11-2, the J gene TRBJ2-1; 8 nucleotides agree with TRBD1. Trimming at V came to 5 bases and at J to 5 bases, leaving 5 bases not matched to a gene. This CDR3 spans 14 amino acids. Germline assignment: CDR1 SGHAT and CDR2 FQNNGV. The CDR3 sequence: CASSAQGVHNEQFF. DNA of the CDR3: TGTGCCAGCAGCGCACAGGGGGTTCACAATGAGCAGTTCTTC.

The chain has TRBV19 and TRBJ1-1; 7 bases line up with TRBD1. V shed 5 bases, J shed 7 bases, and the junction held 13 bases outside the gene matches. Germline CDR1 LNHDA, CDR2 SQIVND (reference sequence). This CDR3 is 15 amino acids long. CDR3 region: CASSFRQGEECEAFF. The CDR3 DNA sequence: TGTGCCAGTAGTTTCAGACAGGGCGAGGAGTGTGAAGCTTTCTTT.

This clone showed up just once. This rearrangement joins TRBV14 to TRBJ2-2; 10 bases are shared with TRBD1. This CDR3 is built from 15 residues. Losses at the gene ends were 2 bases for V and 6 bases for J; bases not matched to a gene: 3. Per germline, CDR1 SGHDN and CDR2 FVKESK. CDR3 protein: CASSQKTGGSGELFF. The CDR3 bases are TGTGCCAGCAGCCAAAAGACAGGGGGCTCCGGGGAGCTGTTTTTT.

The rearrangement joins TRBV27 to TRBJ1-6; D is uncertain. The CDR3 loop spans 14 amino acids. With 3 bases removed from V and 8 bases from J, the gap between germline ends came to 11 bases. Per the germline V gene, CDR1 is MNHEY and CDR2 is SMNVEV (reference sequence). CDR3 amino acids: CASSFPGNHSPLHF. The CDR3 DNA reads as TGTGCCAGCAGTTTCCCGGGGAATCATTCACCCCTCCACTTT.

The gene calls are TRBV19 and TRBJ1-6, with 9 bases lining up with TRBD1. The CDR3 runs 15 residues. The V segment lost 8 bases and the J segment 7 bases; nucleotides outside the gene matches: 9. Germline CDR1 is LNHDA and CDR2 is SQIVND (reference sequence). CDR3 in amino acids: CASRITGGANSPLHF. The CDR3 DNA reads TGTGCCAGTCGAATAACAGGGGGCGCGAATTCACCCCTCCACTTT.

The CDR3 nucleotides read TGTGCCTTTGACGGGGGGAGGAACACTGAAGCTTTCTTT. It yields the protein CAFDGGRNTEAFF. The chain uses TRBV7-9 and TRBJ1-1; weak D call: TRBD1 (5 bases). CDR1 SEHNR and CDR2 FQNEAQ come from the germline V gene (reference sequence). Trimming took 11 bases from V and 1 from J, leaving 14 bases between them. The CDR3 is made up of 13 amino acids.

In regard to this clone: Other DNA sequences in this specimen translate into the identical CDR3. The V call is TRBV3-1 (or the pseudogene TRBV3-2), the J call TRBJ1-5; no definite D call. The V end lost 0 bases, the J end lost 6 bases, and 6 bases lay between the germline ends. Germline loops: CDR1 LGHDT, CDR2 YNNKEL (reference sequence). The CDR3 runs 13 residues. The CDR3 sequence: CASSQDRGQPQHF. The CDR3 coding sequence is TGTGCCAGCAGCCAAGACCGGGGTCAGCCCCAGCATTTT.

V usage is TRBV3-1 (or the pseudogene TRBV3-2) and J usage is TRBJ1-1; 7 nucleotides line up with TRBD1. The CDR3 is 12 amino acids. Per the germline V gene, CDR1 is LGHDT and CDR2 is YNNKEL (reference sequence). Trimming took 4 bases from V and 7 from J; bases not matched to a gene: 3. Here the CDR3 reads CASSPNRGEAFF. CDR3 bases: TGTGCCAGCAGCCCAAACAGGGGTGAAGCTTTCTTT.

This clone showed up just a few times. The chain combines TRBV11-2 with TRBJ2-7, with D possibly matching TRBD1 (5 bases). The CDR3 runs 12 residues. The V end was cut by 5 bases, the J end by 7 bases, with 12 bases between. Germline V gives CDR1 SGHAT, CDR2 FQNNGV. As DNA, the CDR3 is TGTGCCAGCAGCCAAGGGGTTGGGGAGCAGTACGTC. Translating it yields CASSQGVGEQYV.

The chain has TRBV11-1 and TRBJ2-5, with TRBD2 matching 9 bases. Germline CDR1 and CDR2: SGHAT and FQDESV (reference sequence). Trimming cost V 5 bases and J 5 bases; bases outside gene matches: 9. There are 15 residues in the CDR3. CDR3 nucleotide sequence: TGTGCCAGCAGCCCAATAGCGGGGGACGGGGAGACCCAGTACTTC. This gives the protein CASSPIAGDGETQYF.

This sequence joins TRBV25-1 and TRBJ1-2; D gene unclear. The CDR3 has 16 residues. V shed 4 bases and J shed 2 bases, with 17 bases lying between them. In germline, CDR1 is MGHDK, CDR2 SYGVNS. As DNA, the CDR3 is TGTGCCAGCAGTGGAGGGATGTATAAACCCAACTATGGCTACACCTTC. It is translated as CASSGGMYKPNYGYTF.

V gene TRBV7-2 combines with J gene TRBJ1-1; 8 bases agree with TRBD1. CDR3 length: 14 residues. CDR1 is SGHTA and CDR2 is FQGNSA in the germline V gene. Trimming at V came to 4 bases and at J to 2 bases, leaving 3 bases not matched to a gene. CDR3 in amino acids: CASSSQGDNTEAFF. CDR3 nucleotides: TGTGCCAGCAGCTCACAGGGGGACAACACTGAAGCTTTCTTT.

The genes are TRBV7-7 and TRBJ2-1; D is uncertain. Trimming pared 5 bases from V and 4 bases from J, leaving 12 bases between. This CDR3 contains 14 residues. CDR1 SSHAT and CDR2 FNYEAQ come from the germline V gene (reference sequence). This chain's CDR3 is CASSEAIGYNEQFF. In DNA form, the CDR3 reads TGTGCCAGCAGCGAGGCGATCGGTTACAATGAGCAGTTCTTC.

This chain uses TRBV6-5 with TRBJ1-1; no definite D call. CDR3 length: 15 residues. Trimming took 7 bases from V and 5 from J, leaving 20 bases between them. CDR1 and CDR2 from the germline V gene are MNHEY and SVGAGI. CDR3 DNA sequence: TGTGCCAGCATCCTATACGAAGAGGGCCGGACTGAAGCTTTCTTT. It encodes CASILYEEGRTEAFF.

The chain links TRBV7-9 to TRBJ1-4; D is perhaps TRBD1 (5 bases). CDR1 and CDR2 from the germline V gene are SEHNR and FQNEAQ (reference sequence). Trimming pared 6 bases from V and 2 bases from J, leaving 13 bases between. The CDR3 sequence is 15 residues long. The CDR3 coding sequence is TGTGCCAGCAGTTCGGAGGGGTTGACTAATGAAAAACTGTTTTTT. Translation gives CASSSEGLTNEKLFF.

The chain is built from TRBV9 and TRBJ2-7; 8 bases agree with TRBD2. CDR3 size: 16 residues. The V gene end was trimmed by 0 bases and the J gene end by 2 bases; junction bases not matched to a gene: 7. Germline V gene sequence: CDR1 SGDLS, CDR2 YYNGEE. The CDR3, as DNA: TGTGCCAGCAGCGTAGGGGGTCTAGCGGGCACCTACGAGCAGTACTTC. The encoded protein is CASSVGGLAGTYEQYF.

This sequence joins TRBV27 and TRBJ2-1; maybe TRBD1 (6 bases). The CDR3 extends over 15 amino acids. The V end lost 5 bases, the J end lost 1 base, and 12 bases lay between the germline ends. Germline V lookup: CDR1 MNHEY, CDR2 SMNVEV (reference sequence). CDR3 loop: CASSPTGWSYNEQFF. In DNA form, the CDR3 reads TGTGCCAGCAGTCCAACAGGGTGGTCCTACAATGAGCAGTTCTTC.

The V gene is TRBV10-1, the J gene TRBJ1-2; 8 bases line up with TRBD1. The CDR3 spans 12 residues. Unmatched junction bases numbered 4, after V lost 5 bases and J lost 8 bases. CDR1 is WNHNN and CDR2 is SYGVQD in the germline V gene (reference sequence). CDR3 in amino acids: CASSRTGTGYTF. CDR3 sequence (DNA): TGCGCCAGCAGTAGGACAGGGACCGGCTACACCTTC.

This chain links TRBV2 with TRBJ2-5; 11 bases agree with TRBD2. The germline CDR1 and CDR2 sequences are SNHLY and FYNNEI. Germline trimming cut 6 bases from V and 10 bases from J; bases unmatched to any gene: 7. The CDR3 has 13 residues. Written as DNA, the CDR3 is TGTGCCAGCAGCTCAACTAGCGGGGGCGTCCAGTACTTC. Translated, it gives CASSSTSGGVQYF.

The rearrangement links TRBV6-4 to TRBJ1-1, with 8 bases matching TRBD1. Per the germline V gene, CDR1 is MRHNA and CDR2 is SNTAGT. V lost 6 bases to trimming and J lost 4 bases; unmatched junction nucleotides: 10. This CDR3 has 15 amino acids. The CDR3 coding sequence is TGTGCCAGCAGCCCACAGGGGGTTCGTGGCACTGAAGCTTTCTTT. Translated: CASSPQGVRGTEAFF.

The J gene is TRBJ1-2, the V gene TRBV20-1, with D perhaps TRBD1 (5 bases). The V and J ends lost 8 bases and 7 bases respectively, with 8 bases between them. CDR3 length: 9 residues. Looked up from germline, CDR1 is DFQATT and CDR2 is SNEGSKA (reference sequence). The CDR3 loop reads CSPGGGYTF. For the CDR3, the DNA is TGCAGTCCCGGGGGTGGCTACACCTTC.

This chain uses TRBV10-1 with TRBJ1-5; D possibly corresponds to TRBD1 (5 bases). Trimming removed 8 bases from V and 7 bases from J, with 12 bases in between. Germline V gene data show CDR1 as WNHNN and CDR2 as SYGVQD (reference sequence). CDR3 size: 12 residues. CDR3 in DNA: TGCGCCAGCGGGATGGACACACAGCCCCAGCATTTT. Residues: CASGMDTQPQHF.

This clone turned up a few times. This chain links TRBV27 with TRBJ1-5, with TRBD1 matching over 9 bases. V trimming: 5 bases; J trimming: 5 bases; junction bases outside the gene matches: 4. The germline gives CDR1 MNHEY, CDR2 SMNVEV (reference sequence). The CDR3 extends over 14 amino acids. CDR3 sequence (DNA): TGTGCCAGCAGTCCCGGGACAGGGCATCAGCCCCAGCATTTT. Translating gives CASSPGTGHQPQHF.

The rearrangement links TRBV28 to TRBJ1-1; D is ambiguous. V lost 1 base, J lost 3 bases, and 15 bases lay in between. The CDR3 contains 16 residues. Germline-derived CDR1 and CDR2 are MDHEN and SYDVKM. The CDR3 loop is CASSLSWEGYDTEAFF. Here the CDR3 DNA reads TGTGCCAGCAGTTTATCGTGGGAGGGATACGACACTGAAGCTTTCTTT.

V gene TRBV5-6 combines with J gene TRBJ1-1, with D maybe TRBD1 (6 bases). V gave up 3 bases and J gave up 4 bases, with 16 bases separating them. The CDR3 consists of 15 residues. Germline loops: CDR1 SGHDT, CDR2 YYEEEE. The DNA of the CDR3 is TGTGCCAGCAGCTATGAACAGGGTAGGGGCACTGAAGCTTTCTTT. Translated: CASSYEQGRGTEAFF. Full variable domain (missing parts from reference TRBV5-6 and TRBJ1-1): DAGVTQSPTHLIKTRGQQVTLRCSPKSGHDTVSWYQQALGQGPQFIFQYYEEEERQRGNFPDRFSGHQFPNYSSELNVNALLLGDSALYLCASSYEQGRGTEAFFGQGTRLTVV.

The chain joins TRBV9 to TRBJ2-1, with 10 bases matching TRBD2. CDR1 and CDR2 (germline): SGDLS, YYNGEE. The junction had 10 bases not matched to a gene; V was cut back by 2 bases and J by 8 bases. This CDR3 contains 16 residues. CDR3 nucleotide sequence: TGTGCCAGCAGCGTCAGATCAGCGGGAGGGCTGGATGAGCAGTTCTTC. Translating gives CASSVRSAGGLDEQFF.